This record concerns one T cell receptor (beta chain) sequence. The length of the CDR3 is 14 residues. Trimming removed 0 bases from V and 4 bases from J, with 9 bases in between. Germline V gene data show CDR1 as SGHTA and CDR2 as FQGNSA. This entry comes from a study of cytomegalovirus exposure and HLA in healthy donors. With 60 Vbeta and 13 Jbeta primers, the PCR was carried out. This table comes from immunoSEQ multiplex PCR, and its TCRdb copy is limited to in-frame clones, with some not included. Of 95,000 to 150,000 clones listed, approximately 76% are singletons. The chain joins TRBV7-2 to TRBJ1-2; D remains ambiguous. This TCR derives from a man in his sixties in good health and CMV-seropositive. The sample was PBMCs. The chain's CDR3 is CASSLAYASYGYTF. For the CDR3, the DNA is TGTGCCAGCAGCTTAGCTTACGCCAGCTATGGCTACACCTTC.